This T cell receptor (beta chain) was sequenced in a study of glioma-infiltrating T cells after dendritic cell vaccination listed by TCRdb under 2016. The study in broad terms: The cohort included some 15 glioblastoma patients drawn from Phase I and II dendritic cell vaccination trials, of whom 9 were newly diagnosed and 6 had recurrent disease. Between the early 2000s and the early 2010s, the patients were given dendritic cell vaccination pulsed with autologous tumor lysate. The vaccine was prepared from monocyte-derived dendritic cells that were cultured for seven days with IL-4 and GM-CSF and then pulsed overnight with autologous tumor lysate. Each patient was given three intradermal dendritic cell vaccine injections, spaced two weeks apart, in the arm below the axilla. Tumor-infiltrating lymphocyte content was quantified and tumor and blood repertoires were compared in dendritic cell-vaccinated glioblastoma patients by deep sequencing of TCR beta CDR3 regions. Survival after dendritic cell vaccination was correlated with TCR sequencing metrics such as TIL content and the overlap between tumor and blood repertoires. Broader findings and caveats from the paper: No direct relationship between TCR clonality and survival was found, suggesting that a diverse polyclonal response may matter. The three-group TCR overlap response model was described as speculative and requiring prospective validation. Higher estimated pretreatment TIL content predicted longer time to progression and overall survival after dendritic cell vaccination. The cohort was small and heterogeneous, with few patients having full blood and tumor sets and even fewer initial-recurrent tumor pairs.

V is cut back by 7 bases and J by 3 bases, with 7 bases in the junction unmatched. CDR1 and CDR2, per the germline V gene, are ENHRY and SYGVKD. The CDR3 covers 14 residues, taking in both the cysteine and the phenylalanine. The entry retains the CDR3 DNA only, 42 bases that are in frame from base 1. The time point label on this specimen signifies: after dendritic cell vaccination, including at tumor progression/relapse. Selection of patients required sufficient residual fresh-frozen tumor tissue and over two years of available survival data. None of the glioblastoma patients carried an isocitrate dehydrogenase mutation, although molecular status otherwise varied. PBMC collection took place before vaccination, two weeks after the third vaccination, and at tumor progression if progression occurred. Genomic DNA was extracted with the Qiagen DNeasy Blood extraction Kit. Using the immunoSEQ assay, TCRB CDR3 regions were amplified from 1.5 to 2 micrograms of genomic DNA, or from all available DNA when less than that was on hand. The multiplex PCR relied on 60 forward primers for TCR V beta segments and 13 reverse primers for J beta segments. To estimate the number of reads per starting template, synthetic control templates were added to each sample at limiting dilution. Reads of 87 bp were generated by sequencing on the Illumina HiSeq System. The study's processing was this. PCR and sequencing errors were removed by a nearest neighbor algorithm that merged closely related sequences. TCR overlap was defined as the percentage of unique tumor TCR beta sequences that were also found in the peripheral blood of the same patient. The immuneACCESS repertoire file appears here via TCRdb, limited to in-frame rearrangements. These files lack a portion of the clones; in checked studies, under half of the deficit traces to unresolved V genes, and the cause of the others is not known. The V and J calls and clone size are taken from that table; D and trimming were inferred from the DNA. This sample gives approximately 50,000 clones in total; over 75% of them show up just once. 5% to 6% of the sample is taken by the ten largest.

As concerns this clone: This clone's antigen is unknown. The input lacks base qualities; no much larger clone sits a single base away.

This receptor was identified in a human donor with glioblastoma. The sequenced sample was blood, obtained after dendritic cell vaccination. The sequence joins TRBV10-3 to TRBJ1-2, and 8 junctional nucleotides match TRBD1. The CDR3: CAITSTGDDYGYTF. The bases are TGTGCCATCACCTCGACAGGGGACGACTATGGCTACACCTTC.